Below are 28 T cell receptor beta chains sequenced from a single sample in a study of radiation and T cells in renal cell carcinoma. Stated time point: baseline pretreatment blood. The treatment here: 15 Gy SBRT to primary tumor, nephrectomy 4 weeks later. Here immunoSEQ multiplex PCR was the method, and the copy in TCRdb shows in-frame clones only, minus some. This table has 85,000 to 100,000 clones, 65% to 90% appearing once. The sequenced sample was blood, obtained from a patient whose treatment included radiotherapy and nephrectomy. These receptor sequences come from a man aged 50 or older with renal cell carcinoma.

The chain links TRBV19 to TRBJ1-2, with TRBD1 matching over 7 bases. Per the germline V gene, CDR1 is LNHDA and CDR2 is SQIVND (reference sequence). The length of the CDR3 is 15 residues. The trim removed 5 bases at V and 2 bases at J, leaving 8 bases unmatched. The chain's CDR3 is CASSPRDSPNYGYTF. Written as DNA, the CDR3 is TGTGCCAGTAGTCCCCGGGACAGCCCCAACTATGGCTACACCTTC.

This clone was detected only once. The V call is TRBV25-1, the J call TRBJ2-7, with D perhaps matching TRBD1 (6 bases). CDR1 is MGHDK and CDR2 is SYGVNS in the germline V gene. CDR3 length: 15 residues. Trimming shortened V by 4 bases and J by 3 bases, and 16 bases separated the two germline ends. CDR3 amino acids: CASSGVVDRSYEQYF. CDR3 nucleotides: TGTGCCAGCAGTGGCGTCGTCGACAGGAGCTACGAGCAGTACTTC.

This clone was seen a single time. This sequence joins TRBV29-1 and TRBJ2-1; TRBD2 might be the D (5 bases). The germline V gene encodes CDR1 SQVTM and CDR2 ANQGSEA. The V end lost 4 bases, the J end lost 4 bases, and 17 bases lay between the germline ends. This CDR3 has 15 residues. For the CDR3, the DNA is TGCAGCGTTGGGTCACCCATGGAGGCTTACAATGAGCAGTTCTTC. It translates to CSVGSPMEAYNEQFF.

V usage is TRBV5-1 and J usage is TRBJ2-7, with TRBD1 matching over 9 bases. The CDR3 sequence is 15 residues long. In germline, CDR1 is SGHRS, CDR2 YFSETQ. V dropped 4 bases and J dropped 6; count of bases not matched to a gene: 11. The CDR3 DNA is TGCGCCAGCAGCCCCGGTACAGGGGGCGTTTCCGAGCAGTACTTC. Translated, it gives CASSPGTGGVSEQYF.

The V gene is TRBV7-6, the J gene TRBJ1-6; the D gene is possibly TRBD1 (5 bases). The germline V and J ends were trimmed by 5 bases and 1 base, with 15 bases remaining between them. Looked up from germline, CDR1 is SGHVS and CDR2 is FNYEAQ. This CDR3 has 17 residues. CDR3 sequence: CASSPGARESYNSPLHF. The CDR3 DNA sequence: TGTGCCAGCAGCCCCGGGGCCAGGGAATCCTATAATTCACCCCTCCACTTT.

This chain connects TRBV9 to TRBJ1-3, with D unclear. V lost 0 bases and J 0 bases, leaving 4 bases between the germline ends. This CDR3 comprises 14 residues. The germline V gene has CDR1 SGDLS and CDR2 YYNGEE. The CDR3 loop reads CASSVADSGNTIYF. As DNA, the CDR3 is TGTGCCAGCAGCGTAGCGGACTCTGGAAACACCATATATTTT.

The V gene is TRBV7-4, the J gene TRBJ1-5, with TRBD1 as a possible D gene (5 bases). The CDR3 totals 14 residues. Trimming left V 3 bases short and J 2 bases short, with 8 bases between. Germline CDR1 and CDR2: SGHVT and SQSDAQ. CDR3 amino acids: CASSFVGGNQPQHF. DNA for the CDR3: TGTGCCAGCAGCTTCGTAGGGGGCAATCAGCCCCAGCATTTT.

V gene TRBV6-5 combines with J gene TRBJ1-1, with D possibly matching TRBD1 (6 bases). The germline V gene encodes CDR1 MNHEY and CDR2 SVGAGI. V was shortened by 4 bases and J by 1 base, with 7 bases between the two germline ends. The CDR3 contains 13 residues. The CDR3 loop is CASSSGENTEAFF. CDR3 nucleotides: TGTGCCAGCAGTTCAGGGGAGAACACTGAAGCTTTCTTT.

The J gene is TRBJ2-7, the V gene TRBV19; D unresolved. This CDR3 comprises 12 residues. In germline, CDR1 is LNHDA, CDR2 SQIVND (reference sequence). V was pared by 5 bases and J by 9 bases, with 14 bases between. CDR3: CASSSLNAGQYF. The CDR3 DNA is TGTGCCAGTAGTTCCCTAAACGCCGGGCAGTACTTC.

The rearrangement uses TRBV10-3 and TRBJ1-2; 10 bases are a match to TRBD1. The junction had 9 bases not matched to a gene; V was cut back by 10 bases and J by 4 bases. This CDR3 spans 14 amino acids. The germline V gene has CDR1 ENHRY and CDR2 SYGVKD. The CDR3 spells CATDSGQGFYGYTF. The CDR3 region has the DNA TGTGCCACCGATTCGGGACAGGGGTTCTATGGCTACACCTTC.

As concerns this clone: Other DNA sequences in this sample translate to the same CDR3. The chain couples TRBV9 to TRBJ1-2, with a tentative D call TRBD1 (5 bases). Trimming removed 0 bases at V and 2 bases at J, with 8 bases between. From germline, CDR1 is SGDLS and CDR2 YYNGEE. There are 14 residues in the CDR3. The DNA for the CDR3 is TGTGCCAGCAGCGTAGTGGCAGGGAACTATGGCTACACCTTC. Its translation is CASSVVAGNYGYTF.

V and J are TRBV27 and TRBJ2-3; 7 bases fit TRBD2. The CDR3 runs to 16 residues. The J segment lost 2 bases and the V segment lost 1 base, leaving 6 bases of the junction unmatched. Germline V gene data show CDR1 as MNHEY and CDR2 as SMNVEV (reference sequence). In DNA, the CDR3 is TGTGCCAGCAGTTTATATGGCGGGAGAAACACAGATACGCAGTATTTT. Translation gives CASSLYGGRNTDTQYF.

The rearrangement joins TRBV29-1 to TRBJ1-2; no clear D. The CDR3 extends over 12 amino acids. Looked up from germline, CDR1 is SQVTM and CDR2 is ANQGSEA. Trimming took off 4 bases at V and 5 bases at J, with 11 bases between the two ends. The CDR3 loop reads CSVVVSGYGYTF. The CDR3 DNA follows: TGCAGCGTTGTAGTCTCCGGTTATGGCTACACCTTC.

This sequence joins TRBV5-4 and TRBJ1-3, with TRBD1 identical over 10 bases. V was pared by 2 bases and J by 4 bases, with 9 bases of the junction left unmatched. The germline V gene has CDR1 SGHNT and CDR2 YYREEE (reference sequence). The CDR3 runs to 17 residues. CDR3 bases: TGTGCCAGCAGCTTCCCGGGACAGGGGAGAGCCGGAAACACCATATATTTT. It encodes CASSFPGQGRAGNTIYF.

This clone was detected only a few times. The chain recombines TRBV28 with TRBJ1-1; D is perhaps TRBD1 (6 bases). Trimming removed 8 bases at V and 5 bases at J, with 9 bases between. Germline CDR1 MDHEN, CDR2 SYDVKM. CDR3 length equals 11 residues. The chain's CDR3 is CASEGGTEAFF. The CDR3, as DNA: TGTGCCAGCGAAGGGGGGACTGAAGCTTTCTTT.

This clone was recorded only once. The genes are TRBV21-1 and TRBJ2-7; the listed D gene, TRBD2, was not tested against the DNA. TRBV21-1 is an annotated pseudogene. CDR3 length: 17 amino acids. Written as DNA, the CDR3 is TGTGCCAGCAGCGCAAACGGGGGGGCCGCTGGCTCCTACGAGCAGTACTTC. Translating gives CASSANGGAAGSYEQYF.

The chain carries TRBV9 and TRBJ2-5, with TRBD2 matching over 13 bases. The germline CDR1 and CDR2 sequences are SGDLS and YYNGEE. CDR3 length: 15 residues. The V segment lost 1 base and the J segment 4 bases; nucleotides outside the gene matches: 1. As DNA, the CDR3 is TGTGCCAGCAGCGTAACTAGCGGGAGGGGAGAGACCCAGTACTTC. It translates to CASSVTSGRGETQYF.

This chain connects TRBV5-1 to TRBJ1-4; D is possibly TRBD1 (6 bases). This CDR3 has 14 residues. Germline CDR1 reads SGHRS; CDR2 reads YFSETQ. Trimming pared 2 bases from V and 6 bases from J, leaving 11 bases between. The chain's CDR3 is CASSFSGGDEKLFF. CDR3 DNA sequence: TGCGCCAGCAGCTTCTCTGGGGGCGATGAAAAACTGTTTTTT. Complete variable domain (other parts from reference TRBV5-1 and TRBJ1-4): KAGVTQTPRYLIKTRGQQVTLSCSPISGHRSVSWYQQTPGQGLQFLFEYFSETQRNKGNFPGRFSGRQFSNSRSEMNVSTLELGDSALYLCASSFSGGDEKLFFGSGTQLSVL.

The J gene is TRBJ2-7, the V gene TRBV6-5; D is uncertain. The CDR3 length is 14 residues. Trimming pared 5 bases from V and 9 bases from J, leaving 20 bases between. Germline CDR1 is MNHEY and CDR2 is SVGAGI. CDR3 sequence: CASSRLGTGPRQYF. Here the CDR3 DNA reads TGTGCCAGCAGTCGACTCGGAACCGGGCCCCGGCAGTACTTC.

This clone was seen more than once but under ten times. J is TRBJ2-7 and V is TRBV7-6; 10 bases agree with TRBD2. The germline gives CDR1 SGHVS, CDR2 FNYEAQ. Losses at the gene ends were 5 bases for V and 3 bases for J; bases not matched to a gene: 7. The CDR3 has 15 amino acids. The CDR3 DNA is TGTGCCAGCAGCCCCACTAGCGGGACTTTCTACGAGCAGTACTTC. Translated, it gives CASSPTSGTFYEQYF.

This clone was picked up one time. This chain joins TRBV18 and TRBJ1-5, with a tentative D call TRBD1 (6 bases). CDR3 length: 15 residues. Trimming removed 1 base from V and 3 bases from J, with 10 bases in between. The germline gives CDR1 KGHSH, CDR2 LQKENI. The CDR3, as DNA: TGTGCCAGCTCACCACGGCAGGGGAACAATCAGCCCCAGCATTTT. Translation gives CASSPRQGNNQPQHF.

The chain is built from TRBV15 and TRBJ2-4; D is perhaps TRBD1 (6 bases). The CDR3 is 15 amino acids. V shed 2 bases and J shed 12 bases, with 20 bases lying between them. CDR1 and CDR2 (germline): LNHNV, YYDKDF (reference sequence). The CDR3 DNA reads as TGTGCCACCAGCAGAACGACGTCAACAGGGTCGCATCAGTACTTC. Residues: CATSRTTSTGSHQYF.

This clone has only one observation. The chain links TRBV19 to TRBJ1-1; TRBD1 is a possible D gene (5 bases). Germline CDR1 reads LNHDA; CDR2 reads SQIVND (reference sequence). Trimming took off 4 bases at V and 7 bases at J, with 22 bases between the two ends. The CDR3 covers 16 residues. The CDR3: CASSNPRRGETYEAFF. The CDR3 coding sequence is TGTGCCAGTAGTAACCCACGGAGAGGGGAAACCTATGAAGCTTTCTTT. Looking up the rest from reference TRBV19 and TRBJ1-1 gives the full variable domain: DGGITQSPKYLFRKEGQNVTLSCEQNLNHDAMYWYRQDPGQGLRLIYYSQIVNDFQKGDIAEGYSVSREKKESFPLTVTSAQKNPTAFYLCASSNPRRGETYEAFFGQGTRLTVV.

This chain joins TRBV7-2 and TRBJ2-5; no definite D call. The tail of the sequence fits TRBJ2-7 better, so the J call may be wrong. The germline V gene encodes CDR1 SGHTA and CDR2 FQGNSA. The CDR3 is made up of 14 amino acids. In nucleotides, the CDR3 is TGTGCCAGCAGCTTACGTAGAACAGTAGACGAGCAGTACTTC. It yields the protein CASSLRRTVDEQYF.

In regard to this clone: Other nucleotide sequences from this sample produce the same CDR3. The CDR3 nucleotides are TGCGCCAGCAGCTTGGTTGTGTCTGGGGCCAACGTCCTGACTTTC. This encodes CASSLVVSGANVLTF. This chain connects TRBV5-1 to TRBJ2-6; D is unclear. The germline V and J ends were trimmed by 0 bases and 1 base, with 5 bases remaining between them. CDR1 and CDR2 (germline): SGHRS, YFSETQ. The CDR3 contains 15 residues.

The rearrangement joins TRBV5-1 to TRBJ1-1, with D tentatively TRBD1 (5 bases). The germline V and J ends were trimmed by 4 bases and 1 base, with 11 bases remaining between them. This CDR3 has 14 amino acids. Germline V gene data show CDR1 as SGHRS and CDR2 as YFSETQ. The CDR3 bases are TGCGCCAGCAGCGGGGGACTCCAGAACACTGAAGCTTTCTTT. Its protein is CASSGGLQNTEAFF.

This clone was seen only once. The chain joins TRBV7-2 to TRBJ1-6, with D maybe TRBD1 (5 bases). The V end lost 1 base, the J end lost 7 bases, and 11 bases lay between the germline ends. CDR3 length: 15 amino acids. CDR1 and CDR2 from the germline V gene are SGHTA and FQGNSA. In nucleotides, the CDR3 is TGTGCCAGCAGCTTAGTGGCAGGGCAGAATTCACCCCTCCACTTT. As protein: CASSLVAGQNSPLHF.

V gene TRBV11-3 combines with J gene TRBJ2-7; TRBD2 matches at 7 bases. The CDR3 is 19 residues long. V shed 0 bases, J shed 5 bases, and the junction held 19 bases outside the gene matches. Germline CDR1 reads SGHNT; CDR2 reads YENEEA. The DNA of the CDR3 is TGTGCCAGCAGCTTAGATCTGGAGTATATGGGGGAGGGGAACCACGAGCAGTACTTC. It encodes CASSLDLEYMGEGNHEQYF.